This T cell receptor beta chain was identified during a study of shared clonotypes between healthy human individuals. This CDR3 is built from 14 residues. The V segment lost 4 bases and the J segment 7 bases; nucleotides outside the gene matches: 8. Germline V gene lookup returns CDR1 SGHRS and CDR2 YFSETQ. In the case of this clone: No antigen is known for it.

DNA at about 0.2 ug, 30,000 or so T cell genomes, went into sorted-subset replicate PCRs. TCRdb's table, derived via immunoSEQ multiplex PCR, lists solely in-frame clones and lacks some. Of about 1,800,000 clones listed, approximately 95% are singletons. CD45RO-negative, CCR7-positively selected cells formed the naive CD8 fraction, excluding terminally differentiated effector memory CD45RA+ cells. Free of recent acute infections or vaccinations, the donors were healthy HIV-negative adults. Study results and limitations: Sampling included only blood; tissue repertoires likely differ. Across several donors, naive CD4 shared around 5.1%, naive CD8 more than 3%, memory CD4 roughly 2.4%, memory CD8 around 0.42%.

This TCR came from a man between 18 and 35 years old in good health. The chain combines TRBV5-1 with TRBJ2-1; 7 positions agree with TRBD1. Specimen: naive CD8+ T cells sorted from blood. The CDR3 region is CASSVETGWNEQFF. The CDR3 region has the DNA TGCGCCAGCAGCGTTGAGACAGGGTGGAATGAGCAGTTCTTC. Together with reference TRBV5-1 and TRBJ2-1, the CDR3 gives the full variable domain: KAGVTQTPRYLIKTRGQQVTLSCSPISGHRSVSWYQQTPGQGLQFLFEYFSETQRNKGNFPGRFSGRQFSNSRSEMNVSTLELGDSALYLCASSVETGWNEQFFGPGTRLTVL.